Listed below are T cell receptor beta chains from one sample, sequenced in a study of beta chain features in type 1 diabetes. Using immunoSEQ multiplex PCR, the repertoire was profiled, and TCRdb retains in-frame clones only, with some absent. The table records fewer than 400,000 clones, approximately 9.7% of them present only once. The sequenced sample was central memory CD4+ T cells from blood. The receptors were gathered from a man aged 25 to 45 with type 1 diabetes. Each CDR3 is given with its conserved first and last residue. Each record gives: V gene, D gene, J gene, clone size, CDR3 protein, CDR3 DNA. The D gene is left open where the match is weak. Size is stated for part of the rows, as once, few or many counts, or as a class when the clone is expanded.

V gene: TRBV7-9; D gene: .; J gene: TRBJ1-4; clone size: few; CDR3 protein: CASSWSGTGDEKLFF; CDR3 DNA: TGTGCCAGCAGCTGGTCCGGGACGGGGGATGAAAAACTGTTTTTT
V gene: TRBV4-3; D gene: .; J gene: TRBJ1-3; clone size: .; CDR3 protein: CASSQEPVSGNTIYF; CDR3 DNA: TGCGCCAGCAGCCAAGAACCGGTCTCTGGAAACACCATATATTTT
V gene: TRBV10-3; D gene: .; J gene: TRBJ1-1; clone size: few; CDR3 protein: CAISVIPGSNTEAFF; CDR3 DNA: TGTGCCATCAGTGTTATCCCAGGGTCGAACACTGAAGCTTTCTTT
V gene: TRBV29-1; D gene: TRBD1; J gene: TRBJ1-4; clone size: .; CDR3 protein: CSVGQGQKLFF; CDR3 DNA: TGCAGCGTTGGACAGGGGCAAAAACTGTTTTTT
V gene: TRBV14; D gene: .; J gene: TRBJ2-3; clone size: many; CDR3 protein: CASSQVGASDTQYF; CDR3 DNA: TGTGCCAGCAGCCAAGTGGGGGCTTCAGATACGCAGTATTTT
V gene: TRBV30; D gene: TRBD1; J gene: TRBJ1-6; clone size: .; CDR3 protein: CAWTGTGASYNSPLHF; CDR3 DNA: TGTGCCTGGACCGGGACAGGGGCGAGTTATAATTCACCCCTCCACTTT
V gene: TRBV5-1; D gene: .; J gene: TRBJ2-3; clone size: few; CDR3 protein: CASSLAQPTDTQYF; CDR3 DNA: TGCGCCAGCAGCTTGGCACAGCCCACAGATACGCAGTATTTT
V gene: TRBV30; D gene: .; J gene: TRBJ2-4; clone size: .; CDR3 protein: CAWSEPPGFQYF; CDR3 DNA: TGTGCCTGGAGTGAACCCCCAGGGTTTCAGTACTTC
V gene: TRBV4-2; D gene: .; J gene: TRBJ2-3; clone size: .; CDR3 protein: CASSSTQDTQYF; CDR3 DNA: TGTGCCAGCAGCTCTACACAAGATACGCAGTATTTT
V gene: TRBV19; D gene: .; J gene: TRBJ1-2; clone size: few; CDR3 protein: CASSISDLYGYTF; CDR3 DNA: TGTGCCAGCAGTATATCGGACCTCTATGGCTACACCTTC
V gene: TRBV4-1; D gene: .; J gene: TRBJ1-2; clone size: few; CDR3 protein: CASSQDSRQFYGYTF; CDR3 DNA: TGCGCCAGCAGCCAAGATTCTAGGCAGTTCTATGGCTACACCTTC
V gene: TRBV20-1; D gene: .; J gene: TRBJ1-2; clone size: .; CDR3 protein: CSARGNDGYTF; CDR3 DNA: TGCAGTGCTAGAGGGAATGACGGCTACACCTTC
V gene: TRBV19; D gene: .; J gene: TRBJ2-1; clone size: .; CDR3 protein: CASTRGKLYNEQFF; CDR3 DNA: TGTGCCAGTACCCGGGGCAAGCTCTACAATGAGCAGTTCTTC
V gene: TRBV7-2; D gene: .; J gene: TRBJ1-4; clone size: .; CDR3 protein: CASSSLGFREKLFF; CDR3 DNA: TGTGCCAGCAGCTCACTCGGGTTCCGTGAAAAACTGTTTTTT
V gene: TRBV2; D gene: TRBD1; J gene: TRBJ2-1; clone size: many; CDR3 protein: CASSGGQGRTEQFF; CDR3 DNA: TGTGCCAGCAGTGGGGGACAGGGGCGTACCGAGCAGTTCTTC
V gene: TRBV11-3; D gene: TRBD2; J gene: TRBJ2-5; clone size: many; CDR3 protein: CASSLSGGTETQYF; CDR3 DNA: TGTGCCAGCAGCCTTAGCGGGGGGACAGAGACCCAGTACTTC
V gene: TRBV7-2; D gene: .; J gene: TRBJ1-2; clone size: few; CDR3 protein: CASSLAQGYYGYTF; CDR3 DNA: TGTGCCAGCAGCTTAGCGCAGGGGTACTATGGCTACACCTTC
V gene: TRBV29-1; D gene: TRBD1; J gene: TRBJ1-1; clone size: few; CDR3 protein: CSASGQGNTEAFF; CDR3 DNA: TGCAGCGCTTCGGGACAGGGTAACACTGAAGCTTTCTTT
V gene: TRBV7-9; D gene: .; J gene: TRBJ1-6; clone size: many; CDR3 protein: CASSLTFGEGRDSPLHF; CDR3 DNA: TGTGCCAGCAGCTTAACCTTCGGGGAGGGTAGGGATTCACCCCTCCACTTT
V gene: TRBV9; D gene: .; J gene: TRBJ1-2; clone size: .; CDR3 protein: CASSVEGGSGYTF; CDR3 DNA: TGTGCCAGCAGCGTAGAGGGGGGAAGTGGCTACACCTTC
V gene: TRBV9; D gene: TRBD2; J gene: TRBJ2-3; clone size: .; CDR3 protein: CAADYQRGHPDTDTQYF; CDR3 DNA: TGCGCCGCCGACTATCAGCGGGGCCACCCAGACACAGATACGCAGTATTTT
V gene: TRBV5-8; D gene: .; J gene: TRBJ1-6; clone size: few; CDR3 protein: CASSLRGGNSPLHF; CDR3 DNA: TGTGCCAGCAGCTTGAGGGGCGGGAATTCACCCCTCCACTTT
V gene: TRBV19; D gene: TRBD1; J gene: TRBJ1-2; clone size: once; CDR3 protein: CASSGTGHPGGYTF; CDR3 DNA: TGTGCCAGTAGTGGGACAGGTCATCCTGGTGGCTACACCTTC
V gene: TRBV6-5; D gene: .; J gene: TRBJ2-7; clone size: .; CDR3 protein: CASSSVSYEQYF; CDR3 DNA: TGTGCCAGCAGTTCCGTTTCCTACGAGCAGTACTTC
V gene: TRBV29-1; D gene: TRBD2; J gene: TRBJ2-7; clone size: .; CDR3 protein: CSVEGTSGGLYEQYF; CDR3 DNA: TGCAGCGTTGAAGGTACTAGCGGGGGGCTATACGAGCAGTACTTC
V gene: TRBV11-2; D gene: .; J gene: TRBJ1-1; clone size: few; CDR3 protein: CASSPVGSTEAFF; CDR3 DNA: TGTGCCAGCAGCCCCGTAGGGTCCACTGAAGCTTTCTTT
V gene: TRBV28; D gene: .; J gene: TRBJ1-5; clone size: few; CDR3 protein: CASSSGVANQPQHF; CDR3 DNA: TGTGCCAGCAGTTCGGGGGTGGCTAATCAGCCCCAGCATTTT
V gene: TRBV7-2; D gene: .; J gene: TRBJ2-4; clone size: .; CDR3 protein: CASSLVGSGIQYF; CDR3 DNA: TGTGCCAGCAGCTTAGTGGGGTCAGGCATTCAGTACTTC
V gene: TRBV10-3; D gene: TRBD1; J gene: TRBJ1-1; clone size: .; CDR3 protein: CAISSGTANTEAFF; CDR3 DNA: TGTGCCATCAGTTCCGGGACAGCGAACACTGAAGCTTTCTTT
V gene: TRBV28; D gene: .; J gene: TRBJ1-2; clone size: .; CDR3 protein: CASSSPGRLGSNYGYTF; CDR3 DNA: TGTGCCAGCAGCTCCCCGGGGAGGCTTGGATCTAACTATGGCTACACCTTC